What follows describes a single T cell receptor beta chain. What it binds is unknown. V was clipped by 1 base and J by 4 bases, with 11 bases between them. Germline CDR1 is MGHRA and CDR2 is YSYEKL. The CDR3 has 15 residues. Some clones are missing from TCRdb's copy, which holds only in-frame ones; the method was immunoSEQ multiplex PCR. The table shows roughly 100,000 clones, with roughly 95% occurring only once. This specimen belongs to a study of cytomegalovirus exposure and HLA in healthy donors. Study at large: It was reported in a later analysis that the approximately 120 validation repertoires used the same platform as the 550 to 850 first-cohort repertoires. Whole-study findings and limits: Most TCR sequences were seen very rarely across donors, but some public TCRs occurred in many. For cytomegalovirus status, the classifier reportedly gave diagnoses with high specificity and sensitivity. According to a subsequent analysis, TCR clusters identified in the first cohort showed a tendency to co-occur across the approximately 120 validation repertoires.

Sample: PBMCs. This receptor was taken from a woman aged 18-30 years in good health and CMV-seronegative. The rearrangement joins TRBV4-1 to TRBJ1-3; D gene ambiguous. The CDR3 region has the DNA TGCGCCAGCAGCCAAGGTCAGATAATGGGAAACACCATATATTTT. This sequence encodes CASSQGQIMGNTIYF.